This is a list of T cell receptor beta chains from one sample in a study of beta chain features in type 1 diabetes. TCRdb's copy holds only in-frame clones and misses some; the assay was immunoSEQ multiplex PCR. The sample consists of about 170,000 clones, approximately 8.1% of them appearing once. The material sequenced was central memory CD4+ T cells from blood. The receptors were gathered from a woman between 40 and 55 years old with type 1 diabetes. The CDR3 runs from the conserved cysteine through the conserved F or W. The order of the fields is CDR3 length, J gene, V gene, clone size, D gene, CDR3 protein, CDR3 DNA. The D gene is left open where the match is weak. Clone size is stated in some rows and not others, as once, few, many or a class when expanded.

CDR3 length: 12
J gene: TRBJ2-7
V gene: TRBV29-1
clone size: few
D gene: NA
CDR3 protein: CSVGEGTYEQYF
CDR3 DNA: TGCAGCGTTGGTGAGGGGACTTACGAGCAGTACTTC

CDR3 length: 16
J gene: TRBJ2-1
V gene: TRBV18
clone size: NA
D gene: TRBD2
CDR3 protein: CASSLSTSGGPNEQFF
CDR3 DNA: TGTGCCAGCTCACTTTCGACTAGCGGGGGGCCCAATGAGCAGTTCTTC

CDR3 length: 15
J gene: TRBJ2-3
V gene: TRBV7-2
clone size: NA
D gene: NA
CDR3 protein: CASSLGQGYTDTQYF
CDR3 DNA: TGTGCCAGCAGCTTAGGCCAGGGCTACACAGATACGCAGTATTTT

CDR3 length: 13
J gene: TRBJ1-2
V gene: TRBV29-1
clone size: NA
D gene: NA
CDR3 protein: CSVGIQGIHGYTF
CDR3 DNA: TGCAGCGTCGGAATACAGGGCATCCATGGCTACACCTTC

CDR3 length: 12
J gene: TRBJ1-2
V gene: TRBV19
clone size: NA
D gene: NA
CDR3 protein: CASRRGLYGYTF
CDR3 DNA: TGTGCCAGCCGAAGGGGACTCTATGGCTACACCTTC

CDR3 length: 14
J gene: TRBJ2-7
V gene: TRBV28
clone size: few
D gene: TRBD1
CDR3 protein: CASSPGQGRYEQYF
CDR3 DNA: TGTGCCAGCAGTCCGGGACAGGGACGCTACGAGCAGTACTTC

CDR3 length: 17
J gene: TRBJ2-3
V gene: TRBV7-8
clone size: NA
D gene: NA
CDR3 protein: CASSSDNLGGGTDTQYF
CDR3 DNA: TGTGCCAGCAGCTCCGATAACCTGGGGGGTGGCACAGATACGCAGTATTTT

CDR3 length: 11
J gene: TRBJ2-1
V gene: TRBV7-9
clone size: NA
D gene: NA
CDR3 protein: CASSPGGGEFF
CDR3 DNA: TGTGCCAGCAGTCCCGGGGGAGGCGAGTTCTTC

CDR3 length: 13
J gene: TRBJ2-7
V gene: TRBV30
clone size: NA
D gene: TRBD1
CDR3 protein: CAWAWDSAYEQYF
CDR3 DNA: TGTGCCTGGGCCTGGGACAGTGCCTACGAGCAGTACTTC

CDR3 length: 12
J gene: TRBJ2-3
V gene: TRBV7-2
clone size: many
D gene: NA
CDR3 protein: CASSPLAGTQYF
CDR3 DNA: TGTGCCAGCAGCCCCCTAGCAGGCACGCAGTATTTT

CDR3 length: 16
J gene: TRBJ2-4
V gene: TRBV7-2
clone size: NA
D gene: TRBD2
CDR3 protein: CASSPPGSGGSDIQYF
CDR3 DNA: TGTGCCAGCAGCCCTCCAGGAAGCGGGGGAAGTGACATTCAGTACTTC

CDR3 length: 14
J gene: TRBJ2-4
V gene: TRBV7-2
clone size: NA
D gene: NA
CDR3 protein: CASSPDRAKNIQYF
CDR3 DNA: TGTGCCAGCAGCCCCGACAGAGCCAAAAACATTCAGTACTTC

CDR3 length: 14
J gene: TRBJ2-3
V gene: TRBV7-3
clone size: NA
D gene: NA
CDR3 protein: CASSAGDTGLAQYF
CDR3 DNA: TGTGCCAGCAGCGCAGGCGATACTGGCTTAGCGCAGTATTTT

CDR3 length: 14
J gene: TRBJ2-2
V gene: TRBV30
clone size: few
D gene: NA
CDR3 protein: CAWRPKQDTGELFF
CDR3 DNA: TGTGCCTGGAGACCCAAACAGGACACCGGGGAGCTGTTTTTT

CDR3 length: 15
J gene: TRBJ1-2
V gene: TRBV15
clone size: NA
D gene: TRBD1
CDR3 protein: CATSRETGGSYGYTF
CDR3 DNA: TGTGCCACCAGCAGAGAGACAGGGGGCAGCTATGGCTACACCTTC

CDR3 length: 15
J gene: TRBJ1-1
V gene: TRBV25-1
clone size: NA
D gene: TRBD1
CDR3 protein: CASSARDRGNTEAFF
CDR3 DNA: TGTGCCAGCAGTGCGAGGGACAGGGGAAACACTGAAGCTTTCTTT

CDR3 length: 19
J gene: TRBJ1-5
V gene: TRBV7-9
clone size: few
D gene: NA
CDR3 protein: CASSSGGYGTRGSNQPQHF
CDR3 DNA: TGTGCCAGCAGCTCGGGGGGCTACGGGACACGAGGCAGCAATCAGCCCCAGCATTTT

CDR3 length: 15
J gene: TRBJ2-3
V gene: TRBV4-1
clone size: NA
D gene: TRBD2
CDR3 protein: CASSRTSGGTDTQYF
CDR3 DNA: TGCGCCAGCAGCCGGACTAGCGGGGGCACAGATACGCAGTATTTT

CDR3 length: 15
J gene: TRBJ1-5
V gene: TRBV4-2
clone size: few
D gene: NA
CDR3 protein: CASSPPQGSNQPQHF
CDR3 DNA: TGTGCCAGCAGCCCACCTCAGGGTAGCAATCAGCCCCAGCATTTT

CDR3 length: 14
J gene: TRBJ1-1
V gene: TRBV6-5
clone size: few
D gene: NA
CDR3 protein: CASSYGRTDTEAFF
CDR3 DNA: TGTGCCAGCAGTTACGGCAGAACAGACACTGAAGCTTTCTTT

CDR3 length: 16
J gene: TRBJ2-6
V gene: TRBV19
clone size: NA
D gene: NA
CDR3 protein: CASSLDRASGANVLTF
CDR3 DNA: TGTGCCAGTAGTCTGGACAGAGCCTCTGGGGCCAACGTCCTGACTTTC

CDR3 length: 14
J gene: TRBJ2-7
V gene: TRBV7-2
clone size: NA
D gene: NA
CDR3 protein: CASSLVRRGHEQYF
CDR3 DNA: TGTGCCAGCAGCTTAGTCAGGAGAGGGCACGAGCAGTACTTC

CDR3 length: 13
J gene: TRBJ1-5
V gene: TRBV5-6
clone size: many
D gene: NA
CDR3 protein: CASSASWQGRQHF
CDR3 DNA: TGTGCCAGCAGCGCTTCGTGGCAGGGGCGCCAGCATTTT

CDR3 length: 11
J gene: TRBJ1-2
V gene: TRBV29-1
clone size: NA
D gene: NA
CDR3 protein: CSAGTSYGYTF
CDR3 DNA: TGCAGCGCCGGGACATCTTATGGCTACACCTTC

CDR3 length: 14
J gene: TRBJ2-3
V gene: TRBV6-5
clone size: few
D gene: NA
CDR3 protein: CASKRAGGTDTQYF
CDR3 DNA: TGTGCCAGCAAGCGAGCAGGGGGCACAGATACGCAGTATTTT

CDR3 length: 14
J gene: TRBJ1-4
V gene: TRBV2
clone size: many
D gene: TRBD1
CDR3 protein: CASSPRTGNEKLFF
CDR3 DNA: TGTGCCAGCAGTCCCAGGACAGGGAATGAAAAACTGTTTTTT

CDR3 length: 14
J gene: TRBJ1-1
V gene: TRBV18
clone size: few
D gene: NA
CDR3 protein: CASSPSTANTEAFF
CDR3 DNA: TGTGCCAGCTCACCTTCTACAGCGAACACTGAAGCTTTCTTT

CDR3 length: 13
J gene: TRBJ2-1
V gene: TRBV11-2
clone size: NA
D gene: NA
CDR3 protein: CASSLDREGEQFF
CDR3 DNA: TGTGCCAGCAGCCTGGACAGGGAGGGTGAGCAGTTCTTC

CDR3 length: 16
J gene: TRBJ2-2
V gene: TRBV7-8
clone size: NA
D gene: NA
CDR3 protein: CASSNMGGTNTGELFF
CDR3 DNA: TGTGCCAGCAGCAATATGGGGGGAACGAACACCGGGGAGCTGTTTTTT

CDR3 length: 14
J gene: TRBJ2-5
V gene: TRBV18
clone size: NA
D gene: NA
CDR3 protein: CASSPPGLQETQYF
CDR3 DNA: TGTGCCAGCTCACCACCGGGACTCCAAGAGACCCAGTACTTC

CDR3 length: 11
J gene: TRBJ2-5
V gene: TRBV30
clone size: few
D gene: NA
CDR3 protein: CATTYQETQYF
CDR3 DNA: TGTGCTACAACGTACCAAGAGACCCAGTACTTC

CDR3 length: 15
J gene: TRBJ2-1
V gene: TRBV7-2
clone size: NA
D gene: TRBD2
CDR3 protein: CASSLEASGGGEQFF
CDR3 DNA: TGTGCCAGCAGCTTAGAGGCTAGCGGGGGCGGTGAGCAGTTCTTC

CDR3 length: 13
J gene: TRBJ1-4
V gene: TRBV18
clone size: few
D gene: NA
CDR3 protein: CASSPGLNEKLFF
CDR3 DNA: TGTGCCAGCTCACCCGGGTTGAATGAAAAACTGTTTTTT

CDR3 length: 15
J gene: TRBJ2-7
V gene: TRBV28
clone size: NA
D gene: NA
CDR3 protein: CASSSTGEGRHEQYF
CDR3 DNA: TGTGCCAGCAGTTCAACGGGCGAGGGCCGACACGAGCAGTACTTC

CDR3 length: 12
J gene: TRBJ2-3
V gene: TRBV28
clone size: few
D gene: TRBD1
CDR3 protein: CASRQGVYTQYF
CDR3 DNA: TGTGCCAGCAGACAGGGGGTGTATACGCAGTATTTT

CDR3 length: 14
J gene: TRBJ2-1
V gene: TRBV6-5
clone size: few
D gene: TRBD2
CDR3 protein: CASSISGAHNEQFF
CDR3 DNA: TGTGCCAGCAGTATAAGCGGGGCCCACAATGAGCAGTTCTTC

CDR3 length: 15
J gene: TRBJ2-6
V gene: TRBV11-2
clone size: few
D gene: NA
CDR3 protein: CASSPGQAVANVLTF
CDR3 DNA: TGTGCCAGCAGCCCGGGACAAGCGGTCGCCAACGTCCTGACTTTC

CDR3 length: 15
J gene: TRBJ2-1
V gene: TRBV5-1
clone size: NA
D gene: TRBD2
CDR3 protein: CASSLGTSGYNEQFF
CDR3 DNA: TGCGCCAGCAGCTTAGGAACTAGCGGATACAATGAGCAGTTCTTC

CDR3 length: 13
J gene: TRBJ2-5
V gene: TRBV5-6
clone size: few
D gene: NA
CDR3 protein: CASSRTVQETQYF
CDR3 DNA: TGTGCCAGCAGCAGGACAGTCCAAGAGACCCAGTACTTC

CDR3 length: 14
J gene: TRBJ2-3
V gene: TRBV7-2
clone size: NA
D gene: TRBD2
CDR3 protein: CASSLGTSELTQYF
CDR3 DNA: TGTGCCAGCAGCTTGGGGACTAGTGAACTCACGCAGTATTTT

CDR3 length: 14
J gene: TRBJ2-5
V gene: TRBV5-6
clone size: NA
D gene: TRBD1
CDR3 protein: CASSLPTGVETQYF
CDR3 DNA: TGTGCCAGCAGCCTACCGACAGGGGTAGAGACCCAGTACTTC

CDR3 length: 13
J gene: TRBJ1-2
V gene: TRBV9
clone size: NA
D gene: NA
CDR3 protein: CASSVDSNYGYTF
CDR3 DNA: TGTGCCAGCAGCGTAGACAGCAACTATGGCTACACCTTC

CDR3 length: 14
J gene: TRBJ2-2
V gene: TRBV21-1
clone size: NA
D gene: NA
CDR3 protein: CASSVDRNTGELFF
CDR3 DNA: TGTGCCAGCAGCGTAGACAGGAACACCGGGGAGCTGTTTTTT

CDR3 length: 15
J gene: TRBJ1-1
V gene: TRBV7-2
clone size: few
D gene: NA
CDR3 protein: CASKLGSGMNTEAFF
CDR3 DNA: TGTGCCAGCAAGTTAGGGTCGGGGATGAACACTGAAGCTTTCTTT

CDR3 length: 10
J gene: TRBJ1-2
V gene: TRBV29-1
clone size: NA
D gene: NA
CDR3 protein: CSVAVDGYTF
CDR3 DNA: TGCAGCGTTGCGGTGGATGGCTACACCTTC

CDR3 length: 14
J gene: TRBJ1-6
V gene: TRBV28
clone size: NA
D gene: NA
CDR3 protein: CASSFSSARGALHF
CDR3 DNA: TGTGCCAGCAGTTTCTCTTCGGCACGCGGGGCCCTCCACTTT

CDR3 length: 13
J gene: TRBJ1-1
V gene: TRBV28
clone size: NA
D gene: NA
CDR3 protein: CASSFVRATEAFF
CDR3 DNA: TGTGCCAGCAGTTTTGTCAGGGCCACTGAAGCTTTCTTT

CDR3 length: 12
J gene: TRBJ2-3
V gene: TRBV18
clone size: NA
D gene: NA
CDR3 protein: CASSRAGDTQYF
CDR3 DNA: TGTGCCAGCTCACGGGCAGGGGATACGCAGTATTTT

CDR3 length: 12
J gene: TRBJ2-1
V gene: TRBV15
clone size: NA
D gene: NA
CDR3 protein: CATSRDRDKQFF
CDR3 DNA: TGTGCCACCAGCAGAGATCGTGACAAGCAGTTCTTC

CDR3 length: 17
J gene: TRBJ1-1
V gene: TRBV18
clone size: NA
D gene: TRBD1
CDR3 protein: CASSPSGQAMMNTEAFF
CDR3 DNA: TGTGCCAGCTCACCCTCGGGACAGGCTATGATGAACACTGAAGCTTTCTTT

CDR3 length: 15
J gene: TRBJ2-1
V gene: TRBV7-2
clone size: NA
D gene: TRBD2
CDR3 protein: CASSPGTSAYNEQFF
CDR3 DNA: TGTGCCAGCAGCCCCGGGACTAGCGCGTACAATGAGCAGTTCTTC

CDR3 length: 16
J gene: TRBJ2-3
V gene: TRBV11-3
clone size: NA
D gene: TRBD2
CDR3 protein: CASSLGAGGSTDTQYF
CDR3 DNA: TGTGCCAGCAGCTTAGGAGCGGGGGGAAGCACAGATACGCAGTATTTT

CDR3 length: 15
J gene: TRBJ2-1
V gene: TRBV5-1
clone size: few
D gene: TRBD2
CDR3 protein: CASNPTSGSYNEQFF
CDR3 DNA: TGCGCCAGCAACCCTACTAGCGGGTCTTACAATGAGCAGTTCTTC

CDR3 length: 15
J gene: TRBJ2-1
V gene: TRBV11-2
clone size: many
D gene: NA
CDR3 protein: CASSINRHSYNEQFF
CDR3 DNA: TGTGCCAGCAGCATAAACAGGCATTCCTACAATGAGCAGTTCTTC

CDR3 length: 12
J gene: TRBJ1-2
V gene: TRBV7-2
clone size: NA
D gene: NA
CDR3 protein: CASSLGAYGYTF
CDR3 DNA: TGTGCCAGCAGCTTAGGGGCCTATGGCTACACCTTC